The sequence of this T cell receptor beta chain was determined in a study of molecular identifiers for immune sequencing clone quantification. For the study at large: Across replicate runs, RNA obtained from approximately 20,000 or 100,000 naive CD8 cells was divided into five, with four undergoing sequencing.

Notes on the study in general: Beyond 20 RNA copies, clones held over 99% of effector molecules, compared with under 1% in naive cells. Should identical TCR molecules share a barcode, the sizes of highly expanded clones could be underestimated.

This clonotype came up a few times. Its antigen is still unknown. Libraries of bulk TCR were made by previously described methods (with listed TCR primers). TCRdb analysed the PCR reads with MiXCR anew, one entry per CDR3 protein. The sample includes 70,000 to 95,000 distinct CDR3 sequences, roughly 20% of them seen just once. This CDR3 is built from 13 residues. The germline CDR1 and CDR2 sequences are SGHKS and YYEKEE (reference sequence). The V gene lost 7 bases and the J gene lost 6 bases, with 16 bases spanning the gap. This TCR was recovered from a human donor in good health. Some libraries in this study had Jurkat cell RNA spiked in. Specimen: naive CD8+ T cells from blood, with Jurkat cell RNA spiked in. Subset denoted: FACS-sorted CD8+CD4-CCR7+CD45RA+ naive T cells. The rearrangement links TRBV5-5 to TRBJ1-1, with D hard to call. The CDR3 here is CASARTPGPEAFF. The DNA for the CDR3 is TGTGCCAGCGCGCGAACGCCTGGGCCTGAAGCTTTCTTT.